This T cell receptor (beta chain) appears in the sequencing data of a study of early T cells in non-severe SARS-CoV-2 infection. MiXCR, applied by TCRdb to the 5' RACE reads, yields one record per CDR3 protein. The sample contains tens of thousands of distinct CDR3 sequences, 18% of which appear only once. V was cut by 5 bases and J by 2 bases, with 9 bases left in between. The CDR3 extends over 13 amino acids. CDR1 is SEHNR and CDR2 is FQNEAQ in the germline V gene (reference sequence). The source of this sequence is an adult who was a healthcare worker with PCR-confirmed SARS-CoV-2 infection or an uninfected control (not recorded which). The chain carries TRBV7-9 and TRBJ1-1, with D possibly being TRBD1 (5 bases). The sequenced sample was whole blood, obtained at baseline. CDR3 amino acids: CASSETVNTEAFF. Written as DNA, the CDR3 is TGTGCCAGCAGCGAGACAGTTAACACTGAAGCTTTCTTT.